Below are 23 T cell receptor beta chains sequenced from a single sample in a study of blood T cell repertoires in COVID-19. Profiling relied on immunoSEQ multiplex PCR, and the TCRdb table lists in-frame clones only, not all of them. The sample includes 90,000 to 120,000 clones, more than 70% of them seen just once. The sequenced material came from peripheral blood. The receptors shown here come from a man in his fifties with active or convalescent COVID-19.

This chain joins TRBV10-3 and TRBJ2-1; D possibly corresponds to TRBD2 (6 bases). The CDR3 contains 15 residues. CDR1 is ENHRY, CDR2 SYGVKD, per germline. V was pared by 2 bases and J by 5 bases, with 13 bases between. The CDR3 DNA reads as TGTGCCATCAGTGAGGGAGCGGGTGTTAACAATGAGCAGTTCTTC. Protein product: CAISEGAGVNNEQFF.

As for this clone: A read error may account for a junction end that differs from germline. CDR3: CASIRGQGANVLTF. As DNA, the CDR3 is TGTGCCAGCATCCGTGGACAGGGGGCGAACGTCCTGACTTTC. The chain joins TRBV6-5 to TRBJ2-6, with 11 positions matching TRBD1. The CDR3 runs 14 residues. Looked up from germline, CDR1 is MNHEY and CDR2 is SVGAGI.

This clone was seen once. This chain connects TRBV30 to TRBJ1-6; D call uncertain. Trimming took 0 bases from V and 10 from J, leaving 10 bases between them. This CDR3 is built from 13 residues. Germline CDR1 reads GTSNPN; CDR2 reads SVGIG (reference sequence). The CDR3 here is CAWSVTGWSPLHF. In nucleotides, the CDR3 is TGTGCCTGGAGTGTAACGGGTTGGTCACCCCTCCACTTT.

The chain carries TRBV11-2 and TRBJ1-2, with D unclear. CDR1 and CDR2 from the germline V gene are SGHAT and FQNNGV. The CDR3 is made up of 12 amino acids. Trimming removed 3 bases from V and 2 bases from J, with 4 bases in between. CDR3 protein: CASSLRNYGYTF. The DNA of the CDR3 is TGTGCCAGCAGCTTGAGAAACTATGGCTACACCTTC.

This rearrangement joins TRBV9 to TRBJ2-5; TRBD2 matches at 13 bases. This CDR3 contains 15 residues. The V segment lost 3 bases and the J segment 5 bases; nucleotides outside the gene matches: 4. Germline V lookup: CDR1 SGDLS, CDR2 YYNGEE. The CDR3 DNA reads TGTGCCAGCAGCGGGACTAGCGGGAGAGAGGAGACCCAGTACTTC. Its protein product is CASSGTSGREETQYF. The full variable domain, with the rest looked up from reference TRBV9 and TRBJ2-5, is DSGVTQTPKHLITATGQRVTLRCSPRSGDLSVYWYQQSLDQGLQFLIQYYNGEERAKGNILERFSAQQFPDLHSELNLSSLELGDSALYFCASSGTSGREETQYFGPGTRLLVL.

Here the CDR3 reads CATLVGGGPGIAFF. In DNA form, the CDR3 reads TGTGCCACCCTAGTAGGAGGCGGACCCGGTATAGCTTTCTTT. The gene calls are TRBV19 and TRBJ1-1; D remains ambiguous. The CDR3 length is 14 residues. The germline V gene encodes CDR1 LNHDA and CDR2 SQIVND (reference sequence). V lost 10 bases and J 10 bases, leaving 25 bases between the germline ends. Full variable domain (rest looked up from reference TRBV19 and TRBJ1-1): DGGITQSPKYLFRKEGQNVTLSCEQNLNHDAMYWYRQDPGQGLRLIYYSQIVNDFQKGDIAEGYSVSREKKESFPLTVTSAQKNPTAFYLCATLVGGGPGIAFFGQGTRLTVV.

The CDR3 protein is CASSSTGDGYTF. The DNA for the CDR3 is TGTGCCAGCAGTTCCACAGGGGATGGCTACACCTTC. This sequence joins TRBV28 and TRBJ1-2; 7 bases are shared with TRBD1. Germline V gene sequence: CDR1 MDHEN, CDR2 SYDVKM. V trimming: 4 bases; J trimming: 6 bases; junction bases outside the gene matches: 2. This CDR3 contains 12 residues.

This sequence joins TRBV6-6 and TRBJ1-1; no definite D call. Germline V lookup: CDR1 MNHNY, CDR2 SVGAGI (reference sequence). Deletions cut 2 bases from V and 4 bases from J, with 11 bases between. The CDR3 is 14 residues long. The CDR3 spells CASSYGEGFTEAFF. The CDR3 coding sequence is TGTGCCAGCAGTTACGGGGAGGGTTTCACTGAAGCTTTCTTT.

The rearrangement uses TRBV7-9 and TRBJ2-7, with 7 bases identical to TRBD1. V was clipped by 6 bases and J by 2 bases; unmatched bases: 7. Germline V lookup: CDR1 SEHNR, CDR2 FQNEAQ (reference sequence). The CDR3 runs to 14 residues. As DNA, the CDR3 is TGTGCCAGCAGTCGCACAGGGGACCCCTACGAGCAGTACTTC. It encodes CASSRTGDPYEQYF.

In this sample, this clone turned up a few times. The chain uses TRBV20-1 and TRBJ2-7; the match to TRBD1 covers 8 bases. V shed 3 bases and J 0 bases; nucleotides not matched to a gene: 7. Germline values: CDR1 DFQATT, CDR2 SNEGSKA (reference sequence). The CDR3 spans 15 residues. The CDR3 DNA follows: TGCAGTGCTAGTACAGGGGGGTCGGACTCCTACGAGCAGTACTTC. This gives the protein CSASTGGSDSYEQYF.

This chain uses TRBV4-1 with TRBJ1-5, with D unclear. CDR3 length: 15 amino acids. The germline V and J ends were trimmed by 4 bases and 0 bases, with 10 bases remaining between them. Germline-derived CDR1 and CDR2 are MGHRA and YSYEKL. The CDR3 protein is CASSLQILSNQPQHF. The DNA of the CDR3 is TGCGCCAGCAGCCTTCAGATTCTTAGCAATCAGCCCCAGCATTTT.

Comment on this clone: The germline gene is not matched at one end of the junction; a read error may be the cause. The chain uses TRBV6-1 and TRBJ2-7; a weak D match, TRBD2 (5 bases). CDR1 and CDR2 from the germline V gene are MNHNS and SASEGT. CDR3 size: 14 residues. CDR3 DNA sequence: TGTGCCAGCAGGGAAGGTGGCGGACTGGCTCCGCAGTACTTC. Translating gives CASREGGGLAPQYF.

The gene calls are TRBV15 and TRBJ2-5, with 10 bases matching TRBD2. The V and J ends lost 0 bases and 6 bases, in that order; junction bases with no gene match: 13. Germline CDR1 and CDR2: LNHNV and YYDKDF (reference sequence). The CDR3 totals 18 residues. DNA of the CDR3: TGTGCCACCAGCAGAGACTTTCGGCTAGCGGGAGAGTATCAGACCCAGTACTTC. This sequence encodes CATSRDFRLAGEYQTQYF.

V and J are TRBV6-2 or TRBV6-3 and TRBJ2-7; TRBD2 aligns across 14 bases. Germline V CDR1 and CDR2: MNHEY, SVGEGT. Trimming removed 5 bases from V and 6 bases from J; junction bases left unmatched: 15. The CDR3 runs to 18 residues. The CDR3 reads CASSRPGLAGAASGEQYF. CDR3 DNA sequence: TGTGCCAGCAGTCGTCCGGGACTAGCGGGAGCAGCTTCTGGCGAGCAGTACTTC.

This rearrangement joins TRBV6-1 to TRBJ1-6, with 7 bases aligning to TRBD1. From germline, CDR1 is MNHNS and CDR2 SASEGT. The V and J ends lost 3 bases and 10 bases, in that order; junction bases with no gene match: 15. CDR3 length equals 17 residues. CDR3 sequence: CASSEYRGWVDYSPLHF. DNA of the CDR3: TGTGCCAGCAGTGAGTACAGGGGCTGGGTAGACTACTCACCCCTCCACTTT.

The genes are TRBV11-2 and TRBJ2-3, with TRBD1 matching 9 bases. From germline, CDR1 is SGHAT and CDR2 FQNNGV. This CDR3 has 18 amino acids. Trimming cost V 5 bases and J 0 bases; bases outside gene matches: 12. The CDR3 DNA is TGTGCCAGCAGCCCCCAGGGGACAGGGCGCTCTAGCACAGATACGCAGTATTTT. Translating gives CASSPQGTGRSSTDTQYF.

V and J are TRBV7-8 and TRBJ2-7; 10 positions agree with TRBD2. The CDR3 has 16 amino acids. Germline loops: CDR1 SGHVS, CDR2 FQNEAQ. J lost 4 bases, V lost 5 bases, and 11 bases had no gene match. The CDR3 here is CASSPQSAGGGYEQYF. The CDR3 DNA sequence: TGTGCCAGCAGCCCTCAATCAGCGGGAGGGGGGTACGAGCAGTACTTC.

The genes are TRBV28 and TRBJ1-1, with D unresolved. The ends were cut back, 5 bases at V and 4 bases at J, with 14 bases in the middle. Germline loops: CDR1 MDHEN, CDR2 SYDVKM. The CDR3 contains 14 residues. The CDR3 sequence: CASSPPALRTEAFF. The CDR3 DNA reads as TGTGCCAGCAGTCCCCCCGCGTTGCGCACTGAAGCTTTCTTT.

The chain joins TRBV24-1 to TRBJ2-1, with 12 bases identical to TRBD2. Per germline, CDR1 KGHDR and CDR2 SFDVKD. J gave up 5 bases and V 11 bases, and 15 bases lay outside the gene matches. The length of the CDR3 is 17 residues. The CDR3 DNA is TGTGCCATCTCACGAACCCCCCTAGCGGGAGGGAACAATGAGCAGTTCTTC. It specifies CAISRTPLAGGNNEQFF.

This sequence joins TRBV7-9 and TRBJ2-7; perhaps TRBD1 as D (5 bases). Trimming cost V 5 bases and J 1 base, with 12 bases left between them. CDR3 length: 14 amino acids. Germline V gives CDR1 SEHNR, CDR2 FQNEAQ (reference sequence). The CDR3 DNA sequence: TGTGCCAGCAGCGACACAGGAAAATCCTACGAGCAGTACTTC. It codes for CASSDTGKSYEQYF.

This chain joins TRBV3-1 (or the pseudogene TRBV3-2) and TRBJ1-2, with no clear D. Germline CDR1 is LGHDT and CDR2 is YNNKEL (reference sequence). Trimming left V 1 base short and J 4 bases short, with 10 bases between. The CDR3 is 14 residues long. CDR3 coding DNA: TGTGCCAGCAGCCAAGCGTCCCGGTCCTATGGCTACACCTTC. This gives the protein CASSQASRSYGYTF.

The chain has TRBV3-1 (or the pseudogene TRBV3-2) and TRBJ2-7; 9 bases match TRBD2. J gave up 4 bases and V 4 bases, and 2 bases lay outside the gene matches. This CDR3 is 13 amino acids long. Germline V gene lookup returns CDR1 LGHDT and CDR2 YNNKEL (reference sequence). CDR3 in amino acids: CASSRLADYEQYF. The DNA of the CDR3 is TGTGCCAGCAGCCGACTAGCGGATTACGAGCAGTACTTC.

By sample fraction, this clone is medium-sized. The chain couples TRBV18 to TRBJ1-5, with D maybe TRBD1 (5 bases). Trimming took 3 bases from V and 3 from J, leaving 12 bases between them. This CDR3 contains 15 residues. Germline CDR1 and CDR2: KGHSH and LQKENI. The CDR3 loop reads CASSPEWDYNQPQHF. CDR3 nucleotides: TGTGCCAGCTCACCCGAATGGGACTACAATCAGCCCCAGCATTTT.